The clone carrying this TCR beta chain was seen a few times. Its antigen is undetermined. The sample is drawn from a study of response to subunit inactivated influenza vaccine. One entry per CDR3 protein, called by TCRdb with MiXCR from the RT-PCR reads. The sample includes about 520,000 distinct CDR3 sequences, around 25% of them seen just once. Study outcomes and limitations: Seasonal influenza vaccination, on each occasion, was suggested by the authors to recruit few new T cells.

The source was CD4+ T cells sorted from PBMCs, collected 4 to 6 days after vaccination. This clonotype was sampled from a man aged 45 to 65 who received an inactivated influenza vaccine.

The CDR3 region has the DNA TGTGCCAGCAGCTTTACCGGGCGCCAAGGCTCTGGAAACACCATATATTTT. Protein sequence: CASSFTGRQGSGNTIYF. The chain is built from TRBV28 and TRBJ1-3, with D hard to call. The CDR3 extends over 17 amino acids. Deletions cut 6 bases from V and 0 bases from J, with 18 bases between. Germline V lookup: CDR1 MDHEN, CDR2 SYDVKM.